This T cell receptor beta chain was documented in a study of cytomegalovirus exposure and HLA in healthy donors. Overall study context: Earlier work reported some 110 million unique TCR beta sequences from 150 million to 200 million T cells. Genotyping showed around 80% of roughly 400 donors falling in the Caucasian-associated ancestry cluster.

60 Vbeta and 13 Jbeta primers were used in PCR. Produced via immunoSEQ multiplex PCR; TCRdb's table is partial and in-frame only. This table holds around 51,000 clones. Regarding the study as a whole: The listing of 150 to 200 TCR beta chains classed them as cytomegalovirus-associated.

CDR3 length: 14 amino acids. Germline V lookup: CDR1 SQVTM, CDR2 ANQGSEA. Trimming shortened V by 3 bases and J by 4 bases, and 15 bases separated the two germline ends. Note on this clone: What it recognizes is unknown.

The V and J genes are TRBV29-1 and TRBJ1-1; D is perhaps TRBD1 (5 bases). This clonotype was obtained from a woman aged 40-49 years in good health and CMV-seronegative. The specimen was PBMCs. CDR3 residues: CSVDGLDIATEAFF. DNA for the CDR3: TGCAGCGTTGATGGCCTGGACATTGCCACTGAAGCTTTCTTT. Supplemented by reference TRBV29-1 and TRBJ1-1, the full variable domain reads SAVISQKPSRDICQRGTSLTIQCQVDSQVTMMFWYRQQPGQSLTLIATANQGSEATYESGFVIDKFPISRPNLTFSTLTVSNMSPEDSSIYLCSVDGLDIATEAFFGQGTRLTVV.